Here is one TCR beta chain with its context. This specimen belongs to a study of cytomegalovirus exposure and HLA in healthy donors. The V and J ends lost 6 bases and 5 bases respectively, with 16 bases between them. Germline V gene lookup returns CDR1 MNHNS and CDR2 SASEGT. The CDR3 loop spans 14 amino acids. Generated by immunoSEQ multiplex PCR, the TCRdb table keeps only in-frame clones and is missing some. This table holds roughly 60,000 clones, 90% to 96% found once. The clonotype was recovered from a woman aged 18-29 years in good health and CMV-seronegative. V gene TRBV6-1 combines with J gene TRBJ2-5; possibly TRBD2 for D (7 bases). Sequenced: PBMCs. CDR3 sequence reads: CASSRPGGRETQYF. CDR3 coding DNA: TGTGCCAGCAGCCGACCCGGGGGGCGGGAGACCCAGTACTTC.